This passage covers 19 T cell receptor beta chains from one sample sequenced in a study of blood T cells in healthy people across ages. For the second PCR, which ran for 7 to 11 cycles, a sample-barcoded 5' primer and a J-beta primer mix were used. TCRdb fed the 5' RACE reads into MiXCR, producing one record per CDR3 protein. The sample carries hundreds of thousands of distinct CDR3 sequences, under 65% recorded once. The source material was blood. Receptors were obtained from a man between 60 and 75 years old in good health.

This clonotype occurred a few times. The chain is built from TRBV5-1 and TRBJ2-3, with TRBD1 matching 8 bases. J lost 2 bases, V lost 0 bases, and 2 bases had no gene match. Germline values: CDR1 SGHRS, CDR2 YFSETQ. The CDR3 has 15 amino acids. CDR3 loop: CASSLGTGPTDTQYF. CDR3 in DNA: TGCGCCAGCAGCTTGGGGACAGGGCCCACAGATACGCAGTATTTT.

This clonotype has ten or more counts. The chain is built from TRBV10-3 and TRBJ2-7, with a weak D call TRBD2 (6 bases). Germline CDR1 ENHRY, CDR2 SYGVKD. The CDR3 runs 15 residues. V lost 3 bases, J lost 5 bases, and 17 bases lay in between. The CDR3: CAISEPTSSVDEQYF. CDR3 coding DNA: TGTGCCATCAGTGAACCGACTAGTTCGGTCGACGAGCAGTACTTC.

The J gene is TRBJ2-1, the V gene TRBV29-1, with D perhaps given as TRBD1 or TRBD2 (6 bases each). Germline V gene lookup returns CDR1 SQVTM and CDR2 ANQGSEA. The CDR3 is 13 amino acids. This chain's CDR3 is CVVRRGGQGEQFF. CDR3 bases: TGCGTTGTACGGCGTGGGGGGCAAGGTGAGCAGTTCTTC.

This chain links TRBV5-1 with TRBJ2-7, with D unresolved. The CDR3 spans 14 residues. V was pared by 3 bases and J by 2 bases, with 12 bases between. Germline V gene lookup returns CDR1 SGHRS and CDR2 YFSETQ. CDR3 DNA: TGCGCCAGCAGCTGGACCTTCCAGACCTACGAGCAGTACTTC. The encoded protein is CASSWTFQTYEQYF. The complete variable domain, with remaining parts taken from reference TRBV5-1 and TRBJ2-7, reads KAGVTQTPRYLIKTRGQQVTLSCSPISGHRSVSWYQQTPGQGLQFLFEYFSETQRNKGNFPGRFSGRQFSNSRSEMNVSTLELGDSALYLCASSWTFQTYEQYFGPGTRLTVT.

The rearrangement uses TRBV3-1 and TRBJ2-4, with TRBD1 identical over 9 bases. Germline CDR1 LGHDT, CDR2 YNNKEL (reference sequence). CDR3 length equals 17 residues. Unmatched junction bases numbered 8, after V lost 0 bases and J lost 5 bases. CDR3 nucleotides: TGTGCCAGCAGCCAAGACCGCTCGGGGACAGGGCAAAACATTCAGTACTTC. Translating gives CASSQDRSGTGQNIQYF.

The chain links TRBV29-1 to TRBJ2-7, with D hard to call. Per the germline V gene, CDR1 is SQVTM and CDR2 is ANQGSEA. V dropped 8 bases and J dropped 4 bases, with 12 bases sitting between them. The CDR3 sequence is 11 residues long. CDR3 nucleotide sequence: TGCAGCACCGTCATTCAGTACGAGCAGTACTTC. Translation: CSTVIQYEQYF.

The gene calls are TRBV7-6 and TRBJ2-1; D might be TRBD2 (6 bases). Trimming cost V 5 bases and J 6 bases, with 23 bases left between them. The CDR3 consists of 17 residues. In germline, CDR1 is SGHVS, CDR2 FNYEAQ. In DNA, the CDR3 is TGTGCCAGCAGCCGGTTGGGGCGGGCGGGGTCCCGCAATGAGCAGTTCTTC. This encodes CASSRLGRAGSRNEQFF.

The V gene is TRBV18, the J gene TRBJ1-1; no definite D call. Germline-derived CDR1 and CDR2 are KGHSH and LQKENI. Trimming shortened V by 0 bases and J by 4 bases, and 12 bases separated the two germline ends. The CDR3 is 15 residues long. CDR3 sequence reads: CASSPPAARGTEAFF. CDR3 DNA sequence: TGTGCCAGCTCACCACCGGCGGCCCGGGGCACTGAAGCTTTCTTT. The full variable domain, rest sourced from reference TRBV18 and TRBJ1-1, is NAGVMQNPRHLVRRRGQEARLRCSPMKGHSHVYWYRQLPEEGLKFMVYLQKENIIDESGMPKERFSAEFPKEGPSILRIQQVVRGDSAAYFCASSPPAARGTEAFFGQGTRLTVV.

The chain has TRBV21-1 and TRBJ2-5. TRBV21-1 is assigned pseudogene status. This CDR3 contains 14 residues. CDR3 DNA: TGTGCCAGCAGCAAAAGGGTCACTCGAGAGACCCAGTACTTC. Protein product: CASSKRVTRETQYF.

J is TRBJ2-7 and V is TRBV20-1, with 9 bases that match TRBD2. V lost 6 bases, J lost 7 bases, and 13 bases stayed unmatched. The CDR3 consists of 14 residues. Germline V gene data show CDR1 as DFQATT and CDR2 as SNEGSKA (reference sequence). The DNA of the CDR3 is TGCAGTGCCACGCCGGGACTAGCCGTCGGTGAGCAGTACTTC. This sequence encodes CSATPGLAVGEQYF.

This rearrangement joins TRBV20-1 to TRBJ2-7; 9 bases map to TRBD1. The CDR3 runs 15 residues. Germline loops: CDR1 DFQATT, CDR2 SNEGSKA (reference sequence). The V segment lost 5 bases and the J segment 2 bases; nucleotides outside the gene matches: 10. CDR3 nucleotide sequence: TGCAGTGCTGGCCCCGCCGGACAGGGGACCTACGAGCAGTACTTC. Its protein product is CSAGPAGQGTYEQYF.

The CDR3: CASSLGTSGAGSEQFF. CDR3 bases: TGTGCCAGCAGCTTAGGGACTAGCGGGGCGGGTAGTGAGCAGTTCTTC. The V call is TRBV7-2, the J call TRBJ2-1; 12 bases fit TRBD2. CDR3 length equals 16 residues. Germline V gene sequence: CDR1 SGHTA, CDR2 FQGNSA. V shed 1 base, J shed 9 bases, and the junction held 7 bases outside the gene matches.

This clonotype was seen once. The chain combines TRBV20-1 with TRBJ2-4; D is unclear. Germline CDR1 DFQATT, CDR2 SNEGSKA (reference sequence). V was cut by 0 bases and J by 1 base, with 7 bases left in between. This CDR3 region has 14 residues. CDR3 DNA: TGCAGTGCTAGAGAGGGGTATGCCAAAAACATTCAGTACTTC. Translated: CSAREGYAKNIQYF.

This clonotype was observed a handful of times. This chain links TRBV15 with TRBJ2-5; D may be TRBD1 (6 bases). The CDR3 is 15 residues long. The germline V gene has CDR1 LNHNV and CDR2 YYDKDF (reference sequence). Trimming left V 4 bases short and J 1 base short, with 13 bases between. CDR3 sequence: CATSTGQTLQETQYF. Written as DNA, the CDR3 is TGTGCCACCAGCACCGGACAGACCCTCCAAGAGACCCAGTACTTC.

The rearrangement joins TRBV18 to TRBJ2-3; D unresolved. CDR1 is KGHSH, CDR2 LQKENI, per germline. V lost 6 bases, J lost 0 bases, and 10 bases lay in between. This CDR3 is built from 14 residues. The CDR3 sequence is CASSFTWSTDTQYF. The CDR3 nucleotides are TGTGCCAGCTCCTTCACCTGGAGCACAGATACGCAGTATTTT.

The genes are TRBV6-6 and TRBJ1-6; possible D gene TRBD1, 6 bases. CDR1 and CDR2 (germline): MNHNY, SVGAGI (reference sequence). The CDR3 runs 14 residues. V was clipped by 4 bases and J by 3 bases, with 7 bases between them. CDR3 sequence (DNA): TGTGCCAGCAGTTCGGGACACTATAATTCACCCCTCCACTTT. This sequence encodes CASSSGHYNSPLHF.

The CDR3 DNA reads TGTGCCAGCAGCTCAGGGGGCTACGGCGAGCAGTACTTC. This encodes CASSSGGYGEQYF. This chain links TRBV7-2 with TRBJ2-7, with 8 bases that match TRBD1. Germline CDR1 SGHTA, CDR2 FQGNSA. The V segment lost 4 bases and the J segment 6 bases; nucleotides outside the gene matches: 5. CDR3 length: 13 residues.

The chain links TRBV7-9 to TRBJ2-5; 8 bases fit TRBD1. CDR1 is SEHNR, CDR2 FQNEAQ, per germline (reference sequence). With V trimmed by 5 bases and J by 4 bases, 6 bases remained unmatched. This CDR3 has 14 residues. In DNA form, the CDR3 reads TGTGCCAGCAGCGAGACAGGGGCGGCAGAGACCCAGTACTTC. Translation gives CASSETGAAETQYF.

The chain combines TRBV6-1 with TRBJ2-2, with TRBD1 matching over 9 bases. The CDR3 has 15 amino acids. The J segment lost 1 base and the V segment lost 6 bases, leaving 3 bases of the junction unmatched. Germline-derived CDR1 and CDR2 are MNHNS and SASEGT. The CDR3 sequence: CASRPGQGNTGELFF. As DNA, the CDR3 is TGTGCCAGCAGACCGGGACAGGGGAACACCGGGGAGCTGTTTTTT.